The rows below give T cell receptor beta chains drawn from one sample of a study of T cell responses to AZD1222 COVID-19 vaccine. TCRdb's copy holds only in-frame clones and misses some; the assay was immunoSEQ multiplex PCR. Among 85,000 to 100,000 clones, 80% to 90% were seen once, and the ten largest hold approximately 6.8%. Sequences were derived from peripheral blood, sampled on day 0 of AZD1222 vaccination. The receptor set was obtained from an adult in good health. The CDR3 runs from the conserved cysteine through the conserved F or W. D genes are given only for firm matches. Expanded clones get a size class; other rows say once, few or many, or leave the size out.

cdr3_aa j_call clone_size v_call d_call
CASSPKGVWNTEAFF TRBJ1-1 NA TRBV11-2 NA
CASSQEGAGEAFF TRBJ1-1 NA TRBV4-3 NA
CASSPRGGDEAFF TRBJ1-1 NA TRBV18 NA
CASSPPAGSTEAFF TRBJ1-1 many TRBV18 NA
CASSLSQGRYEQYF TRBJ2-7 NA TRBV5-1 NA
CASSLQLGGLQETQYF TRBJ2-5 NA TRBV19 NA
CSVDFKGERSSGYTF TRBJ1-2 NA TRBV29-1 NA
CARGTLSNTEAFF TRBJ1-1 once TRBV2 NA
CASSVQDNEQFF TRBJ2-1 NA TRBV10-2 NA
CAWSAARNEKLFF TRBJ1-4 NA TRBV30 NA
CAGGSYYNEQFF TRBJ2-1 NA TRBV6-5 TRBD2
CASSPPGTGVETQYF TRBJ2-5 NA TRBV5-6 TRBD1
CASSPVGGNTGELFF TRBJ2-2 NA TRBV4-2 NA
CASSTHRGRETQYF TRBJ2-5 NA TRBV19 TRBD1
CASSGLAGVNNEQFF TRBJ2-1 NA TRBV2 TRBD2
CASSELARGRQPQHF TRBJ1-5 NA TRBV2 TRBD1
CASSFPGGLSPLHF TRBJ1-6 NA TRBV7-2 TRBD1
CASSDSGRAYEQYF TRBJ2-7 NA TRBV6-1 TRBD2
CASSARTGTNTGELFF TRBJ2-2 NA TRBV7-3 TRBD1
CASSQDLGAGRNTGELFF TRBJ2-2 NA TRBV3-1/TRBV3-2 NA
CAETPQFF TRBJ2-1 NA TRBV7-9 NA
CASSGGQFYGYTF TRBJ1-2 NA TRBV6-5 NA
CASSSGSYSNQPQHF TRBJ1-5 NA TRBV7-9 NA
CAISASSGRGGGANVLTF TRBJ2-6 NA TRBV10-3 TRBD2
CASSQDPAGLQETQYF TRBJ2-5 NA TRBV3-1/TRBV3-2 TRBD2
CASSYLPTSSTDTQYF TRBJ2-3 NA TRBV6-5 NA
CASSLDPNRGSYGYTF TRBJ1-2 NA TRBV27 TRBD1
CASIRRQNTEAFF TRBJ1-1 NA TRBV12-3/TRBV12-4 NA
CASSLGQGSETQYF TRBJ2-5 NA TRBV5-1 NA
CSAASLREGYTF TRBJ1-2 many TRBV29-1 NA
CASSLQIEAEAFF TRBJ1-1 NA TRBV12-3/TRBV12-4 NA
CASSIDGGGTRPQHF TRBJ1-5 NA TRBV19 NA
CASSYQTGSSYNEQFF TRBJ2-1 NA TRBV9 TRBD1
CSVPEGTEAFF TRBJ1-1 NA TRBV29-1 NA
CASSYPGHSRRYNSGNTIYF TRBJ1-3 NA TRBV6-2/TRBV6-3 NA
CASSEAVWTGGYEQYF TRBJ2-7 NA TRBV6-1 TRBD1
CASSLAGGSQPQHF TRBJ1-5 NA TRBV27 NA
CATESATGVQPQHF TRBJ1-5 NA TRBV6-5 TRBD1
CASVGGSSYEQYF TRBJ2-7 NA TRBV5-1 NA
CASSSPHTGGHEQYF TRBJ2-7 NA TRBV7-9 TRBD1
CASNPGTANTGELFF TRBJ2-2 NA TRBV6-5 TRBD1
CASSLETGLSYGYTF TRBJ1-2 NA TRBV5-1 NA
CASSSGVRRNTIYF TRBJ1-3 once TRBV5-6 NA
CASASLSSPYYSGNTIYF TRBJ1-3 once TRBV18 NA
CASSQGGGREDSPLHF TRBJ1-6 NA TRBV3-1/TRBV3-2 NA
CASSSRETQYF TRBJ2-5 NA TRBV6-5 NA
CASSLGRGRRNQPQHF TRBJ1-5 NA TRBV5-6 TRBD1
CASSIGLATDTQYF TRBJ2-3 NA TRBV19 TRBD2
CASRDGSTDTQYF TRBJ2-3 NA TRBV6-5 NA
CASSLYLADPTNEKLFF TRBJ1-4 NA TRBV7-9 NA
CASSLGGTPRETQYF TRBJ2-5 once TRBV7-7 NA
CASSQDRGPGQPQHF TRBJ1-5 NA TRBV3-1/TRBV3-2 TRBD1
CASSHSGTGDEKLFF TRBJ1-4 NA TRBV5-1 TRBD1
CASSLSPTHNTEAFF TRBJ1-1 once TRBV27 NA
CASSAQGSWYNSPLHF TRBJ1-6 NA TRBV6-1 NA
CASGQTDNSPLHF TRBJ1-6 NA TRBV6-5 NA
CASSISSIGYTF TRBJ1-2 few TRBV19 NA
CATSDSSLANYGYTF TRBJ1-2 NA TRBV24-1 NA
CASSLNIRTTGWGYTF TRBJ1-2 NA TRBV7-9 NA
CASSLPNREGTEAFF TRBJ1-1 NA TRBV5-4 NA